The sequence of this T cell receptor beta chain was determined in a study of blood T cell repertoires in COVID-19. Background on the study: There were acute and convalescent COVID-19 samples, and they came from the United States, Italy and Spain. Nucleic acid was either cDNA or gDNA, and it came from T cells, B-cell-depleted T cells, or PBMCs.

Under the authors' procedure: Reference gene primer amplification in the assay estimated nucleated cell counts. Assay: immunoSEQ multiplex PCR; the TCRdb copy retains only in-frame clones and omits some. The D gene and trimming were derived from the DNA, and the V and J assignments and clone size from that table. The sample has 160,000 or so clones; 90% are singletons. The receptor's source is a man in his fifties or sixties with active or convalescent COVID-19. Sequences were obtained from peripheral blood.

The CDR3 sequence: CASSRQGEREKLFF. The CDR3 bases are TGTGCCAGCAGCCGACAGGGGGAACGTGAAAAACTGTTTTTT. This rearrangement joins TRBV5-4 to TRBJ1-4; 9 positions match TRBD1. The germline CDR1 and CDR2 sequences are SGHNT and YYREEE (reference sequence). This CDR3 is built from 14 residues. The V and J ends lost 4 bases and 7 bases, in that order; junction bases with no gene match: 5.